This T cell receptor beta chain was sequenced during a study of blood T cell repertoires in COVID-19. Using immunoSEQ multiplex PCR, the repertoire was profiled, and TCRdb retains in-frame clones only, with some absent. The sample lists approximately 150,000 clones, approximately 83% occurring once. The CDR3 consists of 11 residues. Per germline, CDR1 SGHDT and CDR2 YYEEEE. The ends were cut back, 6 bases at V and 7 bases at J, with 10 bases in the middle. Grouping used clinical history reported by participants in a survey and questionnaire. Exposed study participants had met a COVID-19 case within 2 weeks before entry.

The TCR originated in a man in his 70s who had been exposed to COVID-19. Specimen: PBMCs or T cells enriched from blood (not recorded which). The chain links TRBV5-6 to TRBJ1-2; no clear D gene. The CDR3 DNA sequence: TGTGCCAGCAACTATGGAAGTGGCTACACCTTC. Protein product: CASNYGSGYTF.